Presented here are 19 T cell receptor beta chains from one specimen sequenced in a study of T-cell memory formation after mild COVID-19. TCRdb re-derived calls from the 5' RACE reads in MiXCR, one entry per CDR3 protein. Of around 530,000 distinct CDR3 sequences in the sample, less than 25% were seen once. Input material: PBMCs or a T cell subset sorted from them (not recorded which). Receptors were obtained from an adult woman who had mild COVID-19 (a few samples of this study predate the infection). Cell type and time point are not known.

This clonotype was observed many times. The chain has TRBV12-3 or TRBV12-4 and TRBJ2-1; possible D gene TRBD1, 6 bases. This CDR3 is 14 amino acids long. V was cut by 5 bases and J by 4 bases, with 12 bases left in between. The CDR3 sequence is CASSPGTQYNEQFF. The CDR3 DNA reads TGTGCCAGCAGTCCCGGGACACAATACAATGAGCAGTTCTTC.

This clonotype was counted a few times. The genes are TRBV21-1 and TRBJ2-7. TRBV21-1 is assigned pseudogene status. The CDR3 consists of 16 residues. As DNA, the CDR3 is TGTGCCAGCAGCCAAGATCGCTGGCAGTACACCTACGAGCAGTACTTC. Translated, it gives CASSQDRWQYTYEQYF.

The chain carries TRBV5-1 and TRBJ2-7; 11 bases map to TRBD1. This CDR3 is 14 amino acids long. V lost 4 bases and J lost 7; bases outside the gene matches: 7. Looked up from germline, CDR1 is SGHRS and CDR2 is YFSETQ. The CDR3 is CASSPGQGAREQYF. CDR3 DNA: TGCGCCAGCAGCCCCGGACAGGGGGCGCGTGAGCAGTACTTC.

This clonotype was counted once. V and J are TRBV7-9 and TRBJ2-7; possibly TRBD1 for D (5 bases). Germline-derived CDR1 and CDR2 are SEHNR and FQNEAQ (reference sequence). V was trimmed by 2 bases and J by 3 bases, leaving 14 bases between them. This CDR3 region has 15 residues. The CDR3 nucleotides are TGTGCCAGCAGCTTAATTCGCCAGGGTATCTACGAGCAGTACTTC. Encoded protein: CASSLIRQGIYEQYF. The full variable domain, completed using reference TRBV7-9 and TRBJ2-7, is DTGVSQNPRHKITKRGQNVTFRCDPISEHNRLYWYRQTLGQGPEFLTYFQNEAQLEKSRLLSDRFSAERPKGSFSTLEIQRTEQGDSAMYLCASSLIRQGIYEQYFGPGTRLTVT.

This clonotype occurred a few times. V gene TRBV9 combines with J gene TRBJ2-7; D is unclear. In germline, CDR1 is SGDLS, CDR2 YYNGEE. This CDR3 comprises 14 residues. Deletions cut 0 bases from V and 6 bases from J, with 13 bases between. The CDR3 spells CASSVGAGTIEQYF. The CDR3, as DNA: TGTGCCAGCAGCGTAGGGGCCGGAACAATCGAGCAGTACTTC.

This clonotype has only one observation. This rearrangement joins TRBV6-2 or TRBV6-3 to TRBJ2-7; 9 bases are a match to TRBD2. Trimming cost V 0 bases and J 2 bases; bases outside gene matches: 8. This CDR3 has 17 amino acids. CDR1 and CDR2 from the germline V gene are MNHEY and SVGEGT. This CDR3 reads CASSYSARRGGTYEQYF. The CDR3 nucleotides are TGTGCCAGCAGTTACTCGGCCCGGCGGGGGGGCACCTACGAGCAGTACTTC.

CDR3 in amino acids: CASSFRTSGDPLRQYF. CDR3 nucleotides: TGTGCCAGCAGTTTCCGGACTAGCGGGGACCCCTTAAGGCAGTATTTT. The chain uses TRBV6-1 and TRBJ2-3, with 12 nucleotides matching TRBD2. This CDR3 contains 16 residues. Trimming at V came to 5 bases and at J to 11 bases, leaving 14 bases not matched to a gene. Per the germline V gene, CDR1 is MNHNS and CDR2 is SASEGT.

This chain uses TRBV9 with TRBJ2-1; D might be TRBD2 (6 bases). The CDR3 covers 16 residues. Per the germline V gene, CDR1 is SGDLS and CDR2 is YYNGEE. V lost 3 bases and J 3 bases, leaving 16 bases between the germline ends. In DNA, the CDR3 is TGTGCCAGCAGCGACCGAAATCTGGACTACTACAATGAGCAGTTCTTC. Its protein is CASSDRNLDYYNEQFF.

This clonotype has only a few counts. The V call is TRBV7-2, the J call TRBJ2-1; perhaps D is TRBD1 or TRBD2 (5 bases each). V lost 0 bases to trimming and J lost 6 bases, with 12 bases between them. Germline-derived CDR1 and CDR2 are SGHTA and FQGNSA. CDR3 size: 15 residues. The CDR3 DNA reads TGTGCCAGCAGCTTAGCGCCGGGACGTACCAATGAGCAGTTCTTC. Translating gives CASSLAPGRTNEQFF.

V and J are TRBV5-6 and TRBJ1-5; possible D gene TRBD1, 6 bases. The CDR3 runs 14 residues. V was cut by 4 bases and J by 5 bases, with 13 bases left in between. Looked up from germline, CDR1 is SGHDT and CDR2 is YYEEEE. The CDR3 protein is CASSPGVGHQPQHF. CDR3 DNA sequence: TGTGCCAGCAGCCCAGGGGTAGGGCATCAGCCCCAGCATTTT. Looking up the rest from reference TRBV5-6 and TRBJ1-5 gives the full variable domain: DAGVTQSPTHLIKTRGQQVTLRCSPKSGHDTVSWYQQALGQGPQFIFQYYEEEERQRGNFPDRFSGHQFPNYSSELNVNALLLGDSALYLCASSPGVGHQPQHFGDGTRLSIL.

There are a few counts of this clonotype. The chain links TRBV18 to TRBJ1-2, with D possibly matching TRBD1 (5 bases). Germline V lookup: CDR1 KGHSH, CDR2 LQKENI. The CDR3 sequence is 17 residues long. V was clipped by 1 base and J by 5 bases, with 20 bases between them. CDR3 residues: CASSPLAGTLREYGYTF. In nucleotides, the CDR3 is TGTGCCAGCTCACCACTGGCAGGGACCCTCCGGGAGTATGGCTACACCTTC.

The chain employs TRBV5-1 and TRBJ2-2; 11 nucleotides match TRBD2. Germline V gene data show CDR1 as SGHRS and CDR2 as YFSETQ. V lost 2 bases to trimming and J lost 6 bases; unmatched junction nucleotides: 3. This CDR3 has 15 amino acids. The CDR3 reads CASSFIAGGPGELFF. CDR3 sequence (DNA): TGCGCCAGCAGCTTCATAGCGGGAGGGCCCGGGGAGCTGTTTTTT. Together with reference TRBV5-1 and TRBJ2-2, the CDR3 gives the full variable domain: KAGVTQTPRYLIKTRGQQVTLSCSPISGHRSVSWYQQTPGQGLQFLFEYFSETQRNKGNFPGRFSGRQFSNSRSEMNVSTLELGDSALYLCASSFIAGGPGELFFGEGSRLTVL.

The chain couples TRBV11-2 to TRBJ2-1; a weak D match, TRBD2 (5 bases). Trimming pared 7 bases from V and 7 bases from J, leaving 20 bases between. CDR3 length: 15 residues. Germline V gives CDR1 SGHAT, CDR2 FQNNGV. The CDR3 sequence is CASTSDGLSRNEQFF. In DNA form, the CDR3 reads TGTGCCAGCACCTCGGACGGACTTTCACGAAATGAGCAGTTCTTC.

The chain uses TRBV4-3 and TRBJ2-1; TRBD2 aligns across 8 bases. The V and J ends lost 0 bases and 6 bases, in that order; junction bases with no gene match: 28. The CDR3 totals 23 residues. CDR1 is LGHNA and CDR2 is YSLEER in the germline V gene. The CDR3 coding sequence is TGCGCCAGCAGCCAAGATACTTTCATGGTGATAGCGGGATCGTATTCTTACAGCAATGAGCAGTTCTTC. This encodes CASSQDTFMVIAGSYSYSNEQFF.

This clonotype occurred once. The V and J genes are TRBV2 and TRBJ2-7; perhaps TRBD2 as D (5 bases). Germline CDR1 and CDR2: SNHLY and FYNNEI. The CDR3 totals 14 residues. Trimming stripped 9 bases from V and 3 bases from J, with 18 bases between. The CDR3 is CARSMARTRYEQYF. Here the CDR3 DNA reads TGTGCCAGGTCCATGGCTAGGACTCGCTACGAGCAGTACTTC.

J is TRBJ1-1 and V is TRBV18; 9 nucleotides agree with TRBD1. Germline values: CDR1 KGHSH, CDR2 LQKENI. The CDR3 runs 14 residues. Trimming removed 4 bases from V and 3 bases from J; junction bases left unmatched: 3. The CDR3 loop is CASSRDRDHTEAFF. DNA for the CDR3: TGTGCCAGCTCACGGGACAGGGACCACACTGAAGCTTTCTTT.

The V call is TRBV9, the J call TRBJ2-7; tentative D call: TRBD2 (6 bases). Trimming stripped 0 bases from V and 4 bases from J, with 11 bases between. The CDR3 has 14 amino acids. Germline-derived CDR1 and CDR2 are SGDLS and YYNGEE. The CDR3 DNA reads TGTGCCAGCAGCGTAGGTTCAAGCGGGTACGAGCAGTACTTC. The encoded protein is CASSVGSSGYEQYF.

The sample holds a few counts of this clonotype. This rearrangement joins TRBV5-1 to TRBJ1-1, with a tentative D call TRBD1 (6 bases). Germline V gene data show CDR1 as SGHRS and CDR2 as YFSETQ. Trimming shortened V by 2 bases and J by 4 bases, and 15 bases separated the two germline ends. The CDR3 extends over 15 amino acids. The CDR3 DNA sequence: TGCGCCAGCAGCTTAACTGACAGGCGGGGCACTGAAGCTTTCTTT. Translated, it gives CASSLTDRRGTEAFF.

This clonotype was recorded a few times. The J gene is TRBJ1-6, the V gene TRBV6-2 or TRBV6-3, with 8 nucleotides matching TRBD1. Germline CDR1 is MNHEY and CDR2 is SVGEGT. There are 13 residues in the CDR3. With 10 bases clipped from V and 6 bases from J, the junction kept 5 bases outside the gene matches. CDR3 sequence reads: CATRTGSNSPLHF. In DNA, the CDR3 is TGTGCCACCCGGACAGGGTCTAATTCACCCCTCCACTTT.